The TCR beta chain described here comes from a study of T cells expressing NK-cell markers. Background on the study: Sorted CD3+CD56+NKG2C+, CD3+CD56+NKG2C- and CD3+CD56-NKG2C+ T-cell subsets were beta-chain profiled. Seven of eight sequenced donors tested HCMV-seropositive; one tested seronegative. Findings of the study overall: These same clonotypes (in a few donors) also led the CD3+CD56-NKG2C+ fraction.

Reanalyzing the 5' RACE reads, TCRdb keeps one entry per CDR3 protein, without DNA. The sample has some 390,000 distinct CDR3 sequences, and its top ten clones hold about 10%. Germline V gene sequence: CDR1 ENHRY, CDR2 SYGVKD. This CDR3 has 14 amino acids. Remarks on this clonotype: No antigen is known for it.

Material: blood T cells: a sorted CD56 or NKG2C T cell subset, CD4+ or CD8+ T cells, or bulk PBMC T cells (not recorded which). The origin of this receptor is a woman between 45 and 60 years old in good health. The rearrangement links TRBV10-3 to TRBJ2-1. CDR3 protein: CAISTYPSSNEQFF.